Listed here is a single TCR beta chain. The J segment lost 1 base and the V segment lost 3 bases, leaving 5 bases of the junction unmatched. CDR3 size: 15 residues. Germline V gene lookup returns CDR1 SGHKS and CDR2 YYEKEE (reference sequence). The data derive from a study of CD8 T cells in ankylosing spondylitis. TCRdb recomputed calls from the 5' RACE reads with MiXCR, one row per CDR3 protein. The table records just over 150,000 distinct CDR3 sequences, about a sixth of them present only once. The chain is built from TRBV5-5 and TRBJ2-5, with 8 bases matching TRBD2. The source material was blood, either unsorted or a sorted T cell fraction (not recorded which). The TCR was taken from a male donor with ankylosing spondylitis or in good health (not recorded which). The CDR3 DNA is TGTGCCAGCAGCTCGAAGCGGGAGCTCCAAGAGACCCAGTACTTC. Translating it yields CASSSKRELQETQYF.